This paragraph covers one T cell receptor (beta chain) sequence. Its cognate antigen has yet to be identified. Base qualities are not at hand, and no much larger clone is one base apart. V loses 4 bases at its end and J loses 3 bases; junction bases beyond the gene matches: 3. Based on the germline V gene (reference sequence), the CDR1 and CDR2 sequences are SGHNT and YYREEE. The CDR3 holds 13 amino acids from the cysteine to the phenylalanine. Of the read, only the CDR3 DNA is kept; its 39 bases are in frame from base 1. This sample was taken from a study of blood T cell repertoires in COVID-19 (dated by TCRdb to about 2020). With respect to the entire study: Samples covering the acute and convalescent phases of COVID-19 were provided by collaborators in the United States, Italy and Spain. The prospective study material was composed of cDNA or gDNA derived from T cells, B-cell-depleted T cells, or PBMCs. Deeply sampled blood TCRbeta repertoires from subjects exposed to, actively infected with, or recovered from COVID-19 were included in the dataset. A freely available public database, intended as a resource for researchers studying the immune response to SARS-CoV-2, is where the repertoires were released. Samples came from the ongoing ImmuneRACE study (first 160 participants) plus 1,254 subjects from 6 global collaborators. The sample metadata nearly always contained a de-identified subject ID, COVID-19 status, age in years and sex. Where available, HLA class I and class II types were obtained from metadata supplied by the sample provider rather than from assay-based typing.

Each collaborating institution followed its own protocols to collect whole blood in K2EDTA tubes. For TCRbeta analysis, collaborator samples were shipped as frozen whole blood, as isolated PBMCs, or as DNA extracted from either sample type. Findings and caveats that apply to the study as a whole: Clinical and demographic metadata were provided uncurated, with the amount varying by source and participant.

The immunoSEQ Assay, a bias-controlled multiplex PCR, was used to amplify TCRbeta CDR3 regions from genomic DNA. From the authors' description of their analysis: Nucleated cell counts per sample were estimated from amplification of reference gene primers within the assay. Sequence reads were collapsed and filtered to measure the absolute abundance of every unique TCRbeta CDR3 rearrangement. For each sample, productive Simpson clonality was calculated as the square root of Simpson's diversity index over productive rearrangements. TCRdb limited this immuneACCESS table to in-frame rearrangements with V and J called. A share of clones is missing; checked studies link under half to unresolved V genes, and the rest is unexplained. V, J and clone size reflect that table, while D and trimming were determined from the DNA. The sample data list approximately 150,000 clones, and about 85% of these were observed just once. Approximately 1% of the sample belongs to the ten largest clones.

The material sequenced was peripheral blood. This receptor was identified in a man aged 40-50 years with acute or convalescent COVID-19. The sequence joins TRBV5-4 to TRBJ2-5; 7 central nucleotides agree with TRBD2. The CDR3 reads CASSRTRKETQYF. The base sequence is TGTGCCAGCAGCCGGACTAGGAAAGAGACCCAGTACTTC.